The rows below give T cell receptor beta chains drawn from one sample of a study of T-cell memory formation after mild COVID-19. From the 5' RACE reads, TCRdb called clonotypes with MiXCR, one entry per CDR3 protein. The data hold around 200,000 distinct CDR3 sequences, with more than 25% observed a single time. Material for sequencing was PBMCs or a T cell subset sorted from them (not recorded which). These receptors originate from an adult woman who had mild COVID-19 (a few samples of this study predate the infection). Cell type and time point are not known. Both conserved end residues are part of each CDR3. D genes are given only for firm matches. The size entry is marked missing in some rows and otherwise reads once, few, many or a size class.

cdr3_nt: TGCGCCAGGGTACCTTGGGGCTCCTACAATGAGCAGTTCTTC
cdr3_aa: CARVPWGSYNEQFF
j_call: TRBJ2-1
clone_size: few
cdr3_length: 14
v_call: TRBV4-3
d_call: -

cdr3_nt: TGCAGCGTTGAGGGGGGGCCCGGGGAGCTGTTTTTT
cdr3_aa: CSVEGGPGELFF
j_call: TRBJ2-2
clone_size: -
cdr3_length: 12
v_call: TRBV29-1
d_call: -

cdr3_nt: TGTGCCAGCAGCCAGGGGGCTCATATCGAAAAACTGTTTTTT
cdr3_aa: CASSQGAHIEKLFF
j_call: TRBJ1-4
clone_size: -
cdr3_length: 14
v_call: TRBV3-1
d_call: -

cdr3_nt: TGTGCCAGCAGTAAGGGCGGCAAACCAGCTGAAGCTTTCTTT
cdr3_aa: CASSKGGKPAEAFF
j_call: TRBJ1-1
clone_size: -
cdr3_length: 14
v_call: TRBV7-2
d_call: -

cdr3_nt: TGTGCCAGCAGTGAGGGGGGGGCCTACGAGCAGTACTTC
cdr3_aa: CASSEGGAYEQYF
j_call: TRBJ2-7
clone_size: few
cdr3_length: 13
v_call: TRBV6-1
d_call: TRBD2

cdr3_nt: TGCAGTGCCAAGATGGTGCGGGGGGATCACAATGAGCAGTTCTTC
cdr3_aa: CSAKMVRGDHNEQFF
j_call: TRBJ2-1
clone_size: -
cdr3_length: 15
v_call: TRBV20-1
d_call: TRBD2

cdr3_nt: TGTGCCAGCAGCTTGGTACAAAGGGAAGAAAAACTGTTTTTT
cdr3_aa: CASSLVQREEKLFF
j_call: TRBJ1-4
clone_size: few
cdr3_length: 14
v_call: TRBV7-8
d_call: -

cdr3_nt: TGTGCCAGCAGCGATCAGGGGGTAGGTCAGCCCCAGCATTTT
cdr3_aa: CASSDQGVGQPQHF
j_call: TRBJ1-5
clone_size: -
cdr3_length: 14
v_call: TRBV12-3/TRBV12-4
d_call: TRBD1

cdr3_nt: TGCGCCAGCAGCCAAGATTTCCTAGGGAGTTCACCCCTCCACTTT
cdr3_aa: CASSQDFLGSSPLHF
j_call: TRBJ1-6
clone_size: few
cdr3_length: 15
v_call: TRBV4-3
d_call: -

cdr3_nt: TGTGCCAGCTCACCCCCGGGCGGCTATGGCTACACCTTC
cdr3_aa: CASSPPGGYGYTF
j_call: TRBJ1-2
clone_size: -
cdr3_length: 13
v_call: TRBV18
d_call: -

cdr3_nt: TGCAGTGCCAAGTGGGAGAGCTCCTACGAGCAGTACTTC
cdr3_aa: CSAKWESSYEQYF
j_call: TRBJ2-7
clone_size: few
cdr3_length: 13
v_call: TRBV20-1
d_call: -

cdr3_nt: TGTGCCAGCAGCTTTAGACAGCTTACCTTGAACACTGAAGCTTTCTTT
cdr3_aa: CASSFRQLTLNTEAFF
j_call: TRBJ1-1
clone_size: few
cdr3_length: 16
v_call: TRBV5-4
d_call: -

cdr3_nt: TGCAGTGCTAGAGATCCCATGACTAGCGCCGATCTAGCCAAAAACATTCAGTACTTC
cdr3_aa: CSARDPMTSADLAKNIQYF
j_call: TRBJ2-4
clone_size: -
cdr3_length: 19
v_call: TRBV20-1
d_call: TRBD2

cdr3_nt: TGTGCCAGCAGGGGCAGCTACTACAATGAGCAGTTCTTC
cdr3_aa: CASRGSYYNEQFF
j_call: TRBJ2-1
clone_size: -
cdr3_length: 13
v_call: TRBV14
d_call: -

cdr3_nt: TGTGCCAGCAGTGCAGGGGAACTTCTTAATGAGCAGTTCTTC
cdr3_aa: CASSAGELLNEQFF
j_call: TRBJ2-1
clone_size: many
cdr3_length: 14
v_call: TRBV6-2/TRBV6-3
d_call: -

cdr3_nt: TGCAGTGCTAGAGTAGGACAGAAGACCCAGTACTTC
cdr3_aa: CSARVGQKTQYF
j_call: TRBJ2-5
clone_size: many
cdr3_length: 12
v_call: TRBV20-1
d_call: -

cdr3_nt: TGCAGTGCCGCCCAAGGGGGAGGCCAGCCCCAGCATTTT
cdr3_aa: CSAAQGGGQPQHF
j_call: TRBJ1-5
clone_size: -
cdr3_length: 13
v_call: TRBV20-1
d_call: -

cdr3_nt: TGTGCCAGCAGTTACGGTAGGGGGCGGCTCACTGAAGCTTTCTTT
cdr3_aa: CASSYGRGRLTEAFF
j_call: TRBJ1-1
clone_size: -
cdr3_length: 15
v_call: TRBV6-2/TRBV6-3
d_call: TRBD1

cdr3_nt: TGTGCCAGCAGCTTAGAGGGGGGAATCTGGGACGAGCAGTACTTC
cdr3_aa: CASSLEGGIWDEQYF
j_call: TRBJ2-7
clone_size: -
cdr3_length: 15
v_call: TRBV7-9
d_call: -

cdr3_nt: TGCAGTGCCCCGGACTACAACACCGGGGAGCTGTTTTTT
cdr3_aa: CSAPDYNTGELFF
j_call: TRBJ2-2
clone_size: few
cdr3_length: 13
v_call: TRBV20-1
d_call: -

cdr3_nt: TGTGCCAGCAGGGGACAGGGAAGAAACACCATATATTTT
cdr3_aa: CASRGQGRNTIYF
j_call: TRBJ1-3
clone_size: few
cdr3_length: 13
v_call: TRBV3-1
d_call: TRBD1

cdr3_nt: TGCAGTGCCTCAGGTGGTTTAATGAACACTGAAGCTTTCTTT
cdr3_aa: CSASGGLMNTEAFF
j_call: TRBJ1-1
clone_size: few
cdr3_length: 14
v_call: TRBV20-1
d_call: -

cdr3_nt: TGTGCCAGCAGCCCAGGGGACCATGAGCAGTTCTTC
cdr3_aa: CASSPGDHEQFF
j_call: TRBJ2-1
clone_size: -
cdr3_length: 12
v_call: TRBV6-6
d_call: -

cdr3_nt: TGTGCCAGCAGTTACTCCCCACGGACGAATCAGCCCCAGCATTTT
cdr3_aa: CASSYSPRTNQPQHF
j_call: TRBJ1-5
clone_size: -
cdr3_length: 15
v_call: TRBV6-5
d_call: -

cdr3_nt: TGTGCCAGCAGCTTAAGGTCTACAGGGGTTCCCTACGAGCAGTACTTC
cdr3_aa: CASSLRSTGVPYEQYF
j_call: TRBJ2-7
clone_size: few
cdr3_length: 16
v_call: TRBV11-3
d_call: TRBD1

cdr3_nt: TGTGCCAGCAGCCTACAACAGGGCCAACTGTTTTTT
cdr3_aa: CASSLQQGQLFF
j_call: TRBJ2-2
clone_size: -
cdr3_length: 12
v_call: TRBV7-3
d_call: -

cdr3_nt: TGCAGCGTAGTCACTAGCGGGAGGCACTACGAGCAGTACTTC
cdr3_aa: CSVVTSGRHYEQYF
j_call: TRBJ2-7
clone_size: few
cdr3_length: 14
v_call: TRBV29-1
d_call: TRBD2

cdr3_nt: TGCAGTGCTAGTTTACAGGGGGGCACTGAAGCTTTCTTT
cdr3_aa: CSASLQGGTEAFF
j_call: TRBJ1-1
clone_size: -
cdr3_length: 13
v_call: TRBV20-1
d_call: TRBD1